This TCR beta chain was retrieved from a study of blood T cell repertoires in COVID-19. Study at large: Sources were T cells, B-cell-depleted T cells, or PBMCs; the material itself was cDNA or gDNA.

Methods used by the authors: It was from reference gene primer amplification that nucleated cell counts were estimated. Using immunoSEQ multiplex PCR, the repertoire was profiled, and TCRdb retains in-frame clones only, with some absent. V and J calls and clone size are given by that table; D and trimming were obtained from the DNA. Found here are 70,000 to 85,000 clones, around 82% of them singletons; the top ten hold 39%. CDR3 length equals 12 residues. Per the germline V gene, CDR1 is LNHDA and CDR2 is SQIVND (reference sequence). The junction had 1 base not matched to a gene; V was cut back by 3 bases and J by 9 bases.

This receptor was identified in a man older than 75 with active or convalescent COVID-19. J is TRBJ2-1 and V is TRBV19; the match to TRBD1 covers 8 bases. Sequencing was done on a sample of peripheral blood. In nucleotides, the CDR3 is TGTGCCAGTAGTATCAGGGGGCTTGAGCAGTTCTTC. Translation gives CASSIRGLEQFF.